Each of the 25 T cell receptor beta chains below was sequenced from the same sample in a study of shared T cell receptors in the human thymus (dated by TCRdb to about 2021). The protocol used for the library was the immunoSEQ multiplex PCR assay. TCRdb limited this immuneACCESS table to in-frame rearrangements with V and J called. A share of clones is missing; checked studies link under half to unresolved V genes, and the rest is unexplained. The sample data list 700,000 or so clones, and 70% to 90% of these were observed just once. Over 0.008% of the sample is held by the ten biggest clonotypes. This sample also belongs to another study, concerning human thymus T cells.

The sample comprised thymocytes. These receptors were collected from a girl under three years old with a congenital heart defect. Donor details come from another sample of the same person, matched by shared clones.

This clone occurred once. J is TRBJ2-1 and V is TRBV6-6; 9 bases line up with TRBD2. The CDR3 loop spans 16 amino acids. Germline-derived CDR1 and CDR2 are MNHNY and SVGAGI (reference sequence). V lost 6 bases to trimming and J lost 10 bases; unmatched junction nucleotides: 16. CDR3 sequence (DNA): TGTGCCAGCAGGACTGTTGGCGGGGGGGCTAAAGACGAGCAGTTCTTC. It is translated as CASRTVGGGAKDEQFF.

This clone came up a few times. V is TRBV27 and J is TRBJ2-5; 10 bases fit TRBD2. The germline gives CDR1 MNHEY, CDR2 SMNVEV (reference sequence). Trimming removed 6 bases from V and 2 bases from J; junction bases left unmatched: 12. The CDR3 runs to 17 residues. CDR3 sequence: CASSKFPGLAMQETQYF. CDR3 in DNA: TGTGCCAGCAGCAAATTCCCGGGACTAGCGATGCAAGAGACCCAGTACTTC.

This clone has a handful of counts. The chain combines TRBV29-1 with TRBJ2-7, with 9 bases matching TRBD1. Per germline, CDR1 SQVTM and CDR2 ANQGSEA. The CDR3 sequence is 15 residues long. After removal of 1 base from V and 3 bases from J, the junction contained 7 bases not matched to a gene. CDR3 nucleotide sequence: TGCAGCGTTGAAGGATGGACAGGGGAAAGCTACGAGCAGTACTTC. Its protein is CSVEGWTGESYEQYF.

The table lists this clone with a few counts. This chain uses TRBV29-1 with TRBJ2-1; D is perhaps TRBD2 (6 bases). The CDR3 is 14 residues long. The ends were cut back, 7 bases at V and 5 bases at J, with 18 bases in the middle. From germline, CDR1 is SQVTM and CDR2 ANQGSEA. The CDR3 loop reads CSAGLRPPNNEQFF. CDR3 in DNA: TGCAGCGCCGGACTAAGGCCCCCAAACAATGAGCAGTTCTTC.

The V and J genes are TRBV7-8 and TRBJ2-2; TRBD2 might be the D (6 bases). V lost 5 bases and J lost 6, with 22 bases in between. Germline CDR1 and CDR2: SGHVS and FQNEAQ. This CDR3 comprises 17 residues. In DNA, the CDR3 is TGTGCCAGCAGCCCAGGGACTGGAATCCTGTTCGCCGGGGAGCTGTTTTTT. It translates to CASSPGTGILFAGELFF.

The CDR3 loop reads CASSLGGDSLYGYTF. DNA of the CDR3: TGTGCCAGCAGCTTAGGCGGGGACTCCCTCTATGGCTACACCTTC. The chain links TRBV13 to TRBJ1-2, with D perhaps TRBD1 (5 bases). Trimming took off 0 bases at V and 4 bases at J, with 12 bases between the two ends. Germline CDR1 is PRHDT and CDR2 is FYEKMQ (reference sequence). This CDR3 has 15 amino acids.

This clone has more than one count but fewer than ten. The genes are TRBV6-6 and TRBJ1-6; 7 bases are shared with TRBD1. The germline gives CDR1 MNHNY, CDR2 SVGAGI (reference sequence). The CDR3 length is 15 residues. Trimming at V came to 7 bases and at J to 9 bases, leaving 12 bases not matched to a gene. As DNA, the CDR3 is TGTGCCAGCAACCAAGGGGGCCTTAAAGGTTCACCCCTCCACTTT. Translating it yields CASNQGGLKGSPLHF.

The chain combines TRBV7-2 with TRBJ2-2; TRBD1 matches at 8 bases. Losses at the gene ends were 3 bases for V and 4 bases for J; bases not matched to a gene: 13. Germline V CDR1 and CDR2: SGHTA, FQGNSA. The CDR3 runs to 18 residues. CDR3 DNA: TGTGCCAGCAGCTTGGGCGGAGAGGGACAGGACCGCACCGGGGAGCTGTTTTTT. It is translated as CASSLGGEGQDRTGELFF.

The chain employs TRBV5-1 and TRBJ2-3; D perhaps matches TRBD2 (6 bases). Germline CDR1 SGHRS, CDR2 YFSETQ. CDR3 size: 14 residues. The V and J ends lost 0 bases and 2 bases respectively, with 7 bases between them. The CDR3 reads CASSLGLVTDTQYF. The CDR3 nucleotides are TGCGCCAGCAGCTTGGGACTAGTCACAGATACGCAGTATTTT.

Regarding this clone: The same CDR3 is also encoded by other DNA sequences in this sample. The V gene is TRBV20-1, the J gene TRBJ1-1; tentative D call: TRBD1 (5 bases). The CDR3 runs 10 residues. The V gene lost 5 bases and the J gene lost 5 bases, with 6 bases spanning the gap. The V gene's germline CDR1 is DFQATT and CDR2 SNEGSKA (reference sequence). The CDR3: CSASGTEAFF. In DNA form, the CDR3 reads TGCAGTGCTTCAGGGACTGAAGCTTTCTTT.

J is TRBJ1-2 and V is TRBV27; the D is unclear. CDR1 is MNHEY, CDR2 SMNVEV, per germline (reference sequence). Trimming left V 6 bases short and J 4 bases short, with 15 bases between. The CDR3 totals 14 residues. This CDR3 reads CASSPIAGVYGYTF. The DNA for the CDR3 is TGTGCCAGCAGCCCCATTGCGGGAGTCTATGGCTACACCTTC.

V usage is TRBV5-6 and J usage is TRBJ1-6; D is unclear. V lost 1 base and J lost 6, with 14 bases in between. CDR3 length: 16 amino acids. Germline values: CDR1 SGHDT, CDR2 YYEEEE. CDR3 DNA: TGTGCCAGCAGCTTGCGGCGGGAGGTCGCTAATTCACCCCTCCACTTT. It codes for CASSLRREVANSPLHF.

The chain links TRBV18 to TRBJ2-2; 10 bases align to TRBD2. The CDR3 is made up of 18 amino acids. CDR1 KGHSH and CDR2 LQKENI come from the germline V gene. Trimming took 3 bases from V and 5 from J; bases not matched to a gene: 12. CDR3 protein: CASSPHPSGGLGTGELFF. Here the CDR3 DNA reads TGTGCCAGCTCACCTCATCCTAGCGGGGGCCTAGGGACCGGGGAGCTGTTTTTT. Full variable domain (rest looked up from reference TRBV18 and TRBJ2-2): NAGVMQNPRHLVRRRGQEARLRCSPMKGHSHVYWYRQLPEEGLKFMVYLQKENIIDESGMPKERFSAEFPKEGPSILRIQQVVRGDSAAYFCASSPHPSGGLGTGELFFGEGSRLTVL.

The rearrangement links TRBV19 to TRBJ1-5; D unresolved. CDR3 length: 17 residues. Germline CDR1 reads LNHDA; CDR2 reads SQIVND (reference sequence). V lost 6 bases to trimming and J lost 5 bases, with 23 bases between them. CDR3 in amino acids: CASRHTSGEGRHQPQHF. The CDR3 DNA reads as TGTGCCAGTAGACACACATCAGGCGAAGGCCGTCATCAGCCCCAGCATTTT.

This rearrangement joins TRBV15 to TRBJ1-2, with 7 positions matching TRBD1. Germline CDR1 is LNHNV and CDR2 is YYDKDF (reference sequence). V gave up 1 base and J gave up 8 bases; unmatched junction bases: 10. This CDR3 has 15 residues. CDR3 nucleotide sequence: TGTGCCACCAGCAGAGTTAAGCCGGGACAGCGAGGCTACACCTTC. Amino acid sequence: CATSRVKPGQRGYTF.

This clone has more than one count but fewer than ten. This sequence joins TRBV5-4 and TRBJ2-7; 9 nucleotides line up with TRBD1. Losses at the gene ends were 3 bases for V and 5 bases for J; bases not matched to a gene: 12. The length of the CDR3 is 16 residues. Looked up from germline, CDR1 is SGHNT and CDR2 is YYREEE (reference sequence). CDR3 protein: CASSSSKQGAHHEQYF. CDR3 coding DNA: TGTGCCAGCAGCTCGAGTAAACAGGGGGCACATCACGAGCAGTACTTC.

This chain connects TRBV28 to TRBJ1-2; D is unresolved. The CDR3 is made up of 14 amino acids. CDR1 and CDR2 from the germline V gene are MDHEN and SYDVKM. V lost 7 bases and J lost 3, with 15 bases in between. CDR3: CASIPGGRHYGYTF. CDR3 DNA sequence: TGTGCCAGCATCCCCGGAGGGAGACACTATGGCTACACCTTC.

The V gene is TRBV18, the J gene TRBJ2-1; possibly TRBD2 for D (7 bases). Trimming took off 2 bases at V and 10 bases at J, with 12 bases between the two ends. Germline V gives CDR1 KGHSH, CDR2 LQKENI. The CDR3 has 13 amino acids. CDR3 residues: CASSPGGAWEQFF. The CDR3 nucleotides are TGTGCCAGCTCACCAGGGGGGGCCTGGGAGCAGTTCTTC.

The V and J genes are TRBV25-1 and TRBJ2-7; TRBD1 aligns across 8 bases. Trimming cost V 3 bases and J 2 bases; bases outside gene matches: 6. The CDR3 runs to 15 residues. Germline CDR1 is MGHDK and CDR2 is SYGVNS. For the CDR3, the DNA is TGTGCCAGCAGTGATCGGCAGGGGGCTACCTACGAGCAGTACTTC. It specifies CASSDRQGATYEQYF.

This clone has just one count. This sequence joins TRBV10-3 and TRBJ1-5, with a tentative D call TRBD1 (5 bases). CDR3 size: 17 residues. The germline V and J ends were trimmed by 4 bases and 4 bases, with 20 bases remaining between them. The germline CDR1 and CDR2 sequences are ENHRY and SYGVKD. As DNA, the CDR3 is TGTGCCATCAGTGCGACAAACGACGGGACTCCTAATCAGCCCCAGCATTTT. This translates into CAISATNDGTPNQPQHF.

The genes are TRBV9 and TRBJ2-2; TRBD2 aligns across 12 bases. Looked up from germline, CDR1 is SGDLS and CDR2 is YYNGEE. The CDR3 is made up of 17 amino acids. After removal of 4 bases from V and 5 bases from J, the junction contained 9 bases not matched to a gene. The CDR3 DNA sequence: TGTGCCAGCAGCACCCGCCTAGCGGGGGGGTTGACCGGGGAGCTGTTTTTT. Amino acid sequence: CASSTRLAGGLTGELFF.

The chain links TRBV7-8 to TRBJ2-2; TRBD1 is a possible D gene (5 bases). The CDR3 has 15 amino acids. V was pared by 5 bases and J by 4 bases, with 14 bases between. Germline CDR1 SGHVS, CDR2 FQNEAQ. The CDR3 region is CASSPRWGPTGELFF. The CDR3 nucleotides read TGTGCCAGCAGCCCCCGGTGGGGCCCCACCGGGGAGCTGTTTTTT. The complete variable domain, with remaining parts taken from reference TRBV7-8 and TRBJ2-2, reads GAGVSQSPRYKVAKRGQDVALRCDPISGHVSLFWYQQALGQGPEFLTYFQNEAQLDKSGLPSDRFFAERPEGSVSTLKIQRTQQEDSAVYLCASSPRWGPTGELFFGEGSRLTVL.

The table lists this clone with a count of one. This chain links TRBV12-5 with TRBJ1-1; a weak D match, TRBD1 (6 bases). The CDR3 extends over 14 amino acids. The germline V and J ends were trimmed by 6 bases and 0 bases, with 11 bases remaining between them. The germline V gene encodes CDR1 LGHNT and CDR2 FRNRAP. CDR3 protein: CASGSDRLNTEAFF. For the CDR3, the DNA is TGTGCTAGTGGGAGCGACAGGTTGAACACTGAAGCTTTCTTT.

The chain joins TRBV6-1 to TRBJ1-2; no firm D call. Between the trimmed V and J ends, which lost 7 bases and 1 base, there was a span of 16 bases. The CDR3 runs to 15 residues. Germline V lookup: CDR1 MNHNS, CDR2 SASEGT. The DNA of the CDR3 is TGTGCCAGCACAACGGTCCCATGGTATAACTATGGCTACACCTTC. It codes for CASTTVPWYNYGYTF.

Written as DNA, the CDR3 is TGTGCCAGCAGCTTATGGCGGGGGGAGAATTTCATGAACACTGAAGCTTTCTTT. This sequence encodes CASSLWRGENFMNTEAFF. This chain links TRBV7-8 with TRBJ1-1; tentatively, D is TRBD1 (5 bases). Looked up from germline, CDR1 is SGHVS and CDR2 is FQNEAQ. The CDR3 is 18 residues long. V gave up 2 bases and J gave up 0 bases, with 19 bases separating them. Full variable domain (outside the CDR3, taken from reference TRBV7-8 and TRBJ1-1): GAGVSQSPRYKVAKRGQDVALRCDPISGHVSLFWYQQALGQGPEFLTYFQNEAQLDKSGLPSDRFFAERPEGSVSTLKIQRTQQEDSAVYLCASSLWRGENFMNTEAFFGQGTRLTVV.